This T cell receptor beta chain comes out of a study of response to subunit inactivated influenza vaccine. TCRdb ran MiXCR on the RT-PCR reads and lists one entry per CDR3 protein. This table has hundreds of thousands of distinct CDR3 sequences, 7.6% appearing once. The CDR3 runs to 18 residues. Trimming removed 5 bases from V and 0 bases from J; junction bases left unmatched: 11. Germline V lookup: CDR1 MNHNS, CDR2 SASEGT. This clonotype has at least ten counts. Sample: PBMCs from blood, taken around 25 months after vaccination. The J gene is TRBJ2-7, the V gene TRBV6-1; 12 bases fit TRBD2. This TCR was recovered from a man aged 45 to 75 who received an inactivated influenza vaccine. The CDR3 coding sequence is TGTGCCAGCAGTCAGGGACTAGCGGGCCCCGTTAGCTCCTACGAGCAGTACTTC. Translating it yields CASSQGLAGPVSSYEQYF.